This TCR beta chain was sequenced for a study of blood T cell repertoires in COVID-19. Study at large: T cells, B-cell-depleted T cells, or PBMCs provided the cDNA or gDNA that served as material.

CDR1 is MNHEY, CDR2 SVGAGI, per germline. The ends were cut back, 4 bases at V and 4 bases at J, with 10 bases in the middle. The CDR3 loop spans 13 amino acids. Measured with immunoSEQ multiplex PCR; TCRdb has only the in-frame clones, and not every one. The repertoire holds a few hundred thousand clones, over 75% seen once, with approximately 4% in the top ten. The sequenced sample was peripheral blood. The genes are TRBV6-5 and TRBJ1-2; D call uncertain. The sequence derives from a woman aged 50 to 60 with active or convalescent COVID-19. The CDR3 region has the DNA TGTGCCAGCAGTTCTCCGACAACCTATGGCTACACCTTC. Protein sequence: CASSSPTTYGYTF.